The 21 T cell receptor beta chains given below trace back to one sample, sequenced in a study of post-analysis software for immune sequencing data. General observations from the study: Elevated frequency relative to controls characterized several TRBV segments in patients, TRBV5-6, TRBV5-1 and TRBV20-1 among them.

Unique molecular identifiers were built into the TCR beta cDNA libraries. TCRdb ran MiXCR on the PCR reads and lists one entry per CDR3 protein. The sample carries hundreds of thousands of distinct CDR3 sequences, roughly 46% recorded once. For these receptors, no antigen is known. Sequenced sample: blood. These TCRs come from a girl aged 10 to 17 with multiple sclerosis.

This chain joins TRBV7-9 and TRBJ2-5; maybe TRBD1 (5 bases). V gave up 2 bases and J gave up 3 bases, with 13 bases separating them. Germline V gene lookup returns CDR1 SEHNR and CDR2 FQNEAQ (reference sequence). The CDR3 is 15 amino acids. The CDR3 protein is CASSLNGRAKETQYF. The CDR3, as DNA: TGTGCCAGCAGCTTAAACGGCAGGGCCAAAGAGACCCAGTACTTC. Based on the CDR3 plus reference TRBV7-9 and TRBJ2-5, the full variable domain is DTGVSQNPRHKITKRGQNVTFRCDPISEHNRLYWYRQTLGQGPEFLTYFQNEAQLEKSRLLSDRFSAERPKGSFSTLEIQRTEQGDSAMYLCASSLNGRAKETQYFGPGTRLLVL.

This chain joins TRBV27 and TRBJ1-1, with 12 nucleotides matching TRBD1. This CDR3 has 18 amino acids. Germline trimming cut 2 bases from V and 0 bases from J; bases unmatched to any gene: 7. CDR1 and CDR2 (germline): MNHEY, SMNVEV (reference sequence). The CDR3: CASSLGPGQGALNTEAFF. For the CDR3, the DNA is TGTGCCAGCAGTTTAGGCCCGGGACAGGGGGCGTTGAACACTGAAGCTTTCTTT.

The rearrangement links TRBV19 to TRBJ2-3, with D perhaps TRBD2 (6 bases). CDR1 and CDR2 from the germline V gene are LNHDA and SQIVND (reference sequence). V was trimmed by 3 bases and J by 3 bases, leaving 16 bases between them. CDR3 size: 16 residues. This chain's CDR3 is CASSMSGEVKTDTQYF. The CDR3 nucleotides are TGTGCCAGTAGTATGTCGGGAGAGGTAAAAACAGATACGCAGTATTTT.

This chain connects TRBV6-5 to TRBJ2-1, with 11 bases fitting TRBD1. V was pared by 1 base and J by 8 bases, with 7 bases of the junction left unmatched. The CDR3 runs to 16 residues. The germline CDR1 and CDR2 sequences are MNHEY and SVGAGI. CDR3 region: CASSYFGDRGMDEQFF. CDR3 coding DNA: TGTGCCAGCAGTTACTTCGGGGACAGGGGGATGGATGAGCAGTTCTTC.

The gene calls are TRBV6-1 and TRBJ2-1; 10 positions match TRBD1. CDR1 and CDR2 from the germline V gene are MNHNS and SASEGT. CDR3 length: 17 amino acids. After removal of 6 bases from V and 4 bases from J, the junction contained 12 bases not matched to a gene. CDR3 region: CASRKYLGTGEYNEQFF. CDR3 nucleotide sequence: TGTGCCAGCAGGAAATATCTAGGGACAGGGGAGTACAATGAGCAGTTCTTC.

This clonotype was observed a few times. J is TRBJ2-5 and V is TRBV29-1, with 10 bases matching TRBD2. There are 14 residues in the CDR3. V lost 8 bases and J lost 5; bases outside the gene matches: 11. The germline V gene has CDR1 SQVTM and CDR2 ANQGSEA. Here the CDR3 reads CSTGLAEPGETQYF. DNA for the CDR3: TGCAGCACCGGACTAGCGGAGCCGGGGGAGACCCAGTACTTC.

The genes are TRBV12-3 or TRBV12-4 and TRBJ2-7; weak D call: TRBD2 (5 bases). The CDR3 runs 14 residues. The V gene lost 6 bases and the J gene lost 3 bases, with 15 bases spanning the gap. The DNA of the CDR3 is TGTGCCAGCAGCAGGACTCTTGAACACTACGAGCAGTACTTC. Amino acid sequence: CASSRTLEHYEQYF.

V usage is TRBV20-1 and J usage is TRBJ1-1, with D perhaps TRBD1 (6 bases). From germline, CDR1 is DFQATT and CDR2 SNEGSKA (reference sequence). This CDR3 region has 14 residues. With 6 bases removed from V and 1 base from J, the gap between germline ends came to 15 bases. CDR3 in amino acids: CSALHGGANTEAFF. The CDR3 coding sequence is TGCAGTGCCCTTCATGGGGGGGCGAACACTGAAGCTTTCTTT.

The V and J genes are TRBV27 and TRBJ2-4, with D possibly being TRBD2 (5 bases). The CDR3 contains 18 residues. V was clipped by 6 bases and J by 8 bases, with 29 bases between them. Germline CDR1 is MNHEY and CDR2 is SMNVEV (reference sequence). The DNA of the CDR3 is TGTGCCAGCAGCGAGCTCCCACGGGGTGAGCACCTCAGGCACATTCAGTACTTC. As protein: CASSELPRGEHLRHIQYF.

The chain carries TRBV29-1 and TRBJ2-5; the D is unclear. The closer fit of TRBJ2-7 to the DNA end suggests the J call may be wrong. The CDR3 is 11 amino acids. In germline, CDR1 is SQVTM, CDR2 ANQGSEA. The CDR3 DNA follows: TGCAGCGTTGCTAGTGCCTGCGAGCAGTACTTC. Translated: CSVASACEQYF.

Comment on this clonotype: Relative to the germline gene, one junction end is altered; a read error may explain this. The chain carries TRBV14 and TRBJ2-7, with no clear D. Germline V lookup: CDR1 SGHDN, CDR2 FVKESK. The CDR3 is made up of 13 amino acids. Written as DNA, the CDR3 is TGTGCCAGCAGCATAATTTCTACCTACAAGCAGTACTTC. Translation: CASSIISTYKQYF.

The CDR3: CSVEEQGVEQYF. The CDR3 nucleotides are TGCAGCGTTGAAGAGCAGGGGGTCGAGCAGTACTTC. This sequence joins TRBV29-1 and TRBJ2-4; 7 nucleotides match TRBD1. The J call is in doubt because the DNA end fits TRBJ2-7 better. Germline V gene data show CDR1 as SQVTM and CDR2 as ANQGSEA. CDR3 length: 12 amino acids.

Only a few counts were recorded for this clonotype. This rearrangement joins TRBV2 to TRBJ1-2; D is unresolved. Trimming shortened V by 9 bases and J by 0 bases, and 8 bases separated the two germline ends. The CDR3 is made up of 12 amino acids. CDR1 and CDR2 (germline): SNHLY, FYNNEI. This CDR3 reads CASHTSNYGYTF. CDR3 nucleotide sequence: TGTGCCAGTCATACCTCTAACTATGGCTACACCTTC.

This clonotype has a handful of counts. This may come from a read error, since a much larger clone is one base off. The chain carries TRBV7-2 and TRBJ2-6; perhaps TRBD1 as D (5 bases). The CDR3 has 15 amino acids. Germline CDR1 reads SGHTA; CDR2 reads FQGNSA. Here the CDR3 reads CASSQYFSGANVRTF. CDR3 sequence (DNA): TGTGCCAGCAGCCAATACTTCTCTGGGGCCAACGTCCGGACTTTC.

This clonotype appeared a few times. The chain employs TRBV7-2 and TRBJ1-1; the match to TRBD1 covers 9 bases. This CDR3 region has 16 residues. CDR1 is SGHTA, CDR2 FQGNSA, per germline. The J segment lost 0 bases and the V segment lost 5 bases, leaving 7 bases of the junction unmatched. Written as DNA, the CDR3 is TGTGCCAGCAGCAGGGACAGGGCGGGAATGAACACTGAAGCTTTCTTT. Translation: CASSRDRAGMNTEAFF.

The chain employs TRBV6-4 and TRBJ2-3; a possible D gene is TRBD1 (6 bases). CDR3 size: 15 residues. V was cut by 0 bases and J by 2 bases, with 9 bases left in between. Germline CDR1 and CDR2: MRHNA and SNTAGT. The CDR3 sequence is CASSDSKGDTDTQYF. CDR3 nucleotides: TGTGCCAGCAGTGACTCGAAGGGGGACACAGATACGCAGTATTTT.

This clonotype was detected ten times or more. The genes are TRBV27 and TRBJ2-5, with D perhaps matching TRBD1 (5 bases). Trimming stripped 2 bases from V and 2 bases from J, with 12 bases between. This CDR3 spans 15 amino acids. CDR1 is MNHEY, CDR2 SMNVEV, per germline (reference sequence). CDR3 DNA: TGTGCCAGCAGTTTAGAAAGGGGCCAGCAAGAGACCCAGTACTTC. Its translation is CASSLERGQQETQYF.

V and J are TRBV12-3 or TRBV12-4 and TRBJ1-5; 9 bases are a match to TRBD1. The ends lost 4 bases at V and 7 bases at J; junction bases unmatched: 8. CDR3 length: 15 residues. The CDR3 nucleotides are TGTGCCAGCAGTTGGACAGGGGCCATTTCCCAGCCCCAGCATTTT. Encoded protein: CASSWTGAISQPQHF.

This clonotype was picked up one time. The rearrangement uses TRBV7-6 and TRBJ1-4; TRBD1 matches at 9 bases. Germline trimming cut 5 bases from V and 8 bases from J; bases unmatched to any gene: 12. CDR3 length: 16 residues. Per germline, CDR1 SGHVS and CDR2 FNYEAQ. CDR3 protein: CASSQLAQGAEEKLFF. In nucleotides, the CDR3 is TGTGCCAGCAGCCAATTAGCACAGGGGGCCGAAGAAAAACTGTTTTTT.

This clonotype was observed a handful of times. This chain connects TRBV29-1 to TRBJ2-1; D is possibly TRBD2 (5 bases). Trimming shortened V by 2 bases and J by 5 bases, and 13 bases separated the two germline ends. Germline V gene data show CDR1 as SQVTM and CDR2 as ANQGSEA. There are 14 residues in the CDR3. CDR3 in amino acids: CSVERLAEDNEQFF. In DNA, the CDR3 is TGCAGCGTTGAACGTCTAGCAGAAGACAATGAGCAGTTCTTC.

This rearrangement joins TRBV20-1 to TRBJ1-1, with a possible D match to TRBD1 (6 bases). The CDR3 totals 10 residues. Germline V CDR1 and CDR2: DFQATT, SNEGSKA (reference sequence). V shed 3 bases and J shed 7 bases, with 6 bases lying between them. CDR3 in amino acids: CSASRGEAFF. CDR3 bases: TGCAGTGCTAGCAGGGGTGAAGCTTTCTTT.